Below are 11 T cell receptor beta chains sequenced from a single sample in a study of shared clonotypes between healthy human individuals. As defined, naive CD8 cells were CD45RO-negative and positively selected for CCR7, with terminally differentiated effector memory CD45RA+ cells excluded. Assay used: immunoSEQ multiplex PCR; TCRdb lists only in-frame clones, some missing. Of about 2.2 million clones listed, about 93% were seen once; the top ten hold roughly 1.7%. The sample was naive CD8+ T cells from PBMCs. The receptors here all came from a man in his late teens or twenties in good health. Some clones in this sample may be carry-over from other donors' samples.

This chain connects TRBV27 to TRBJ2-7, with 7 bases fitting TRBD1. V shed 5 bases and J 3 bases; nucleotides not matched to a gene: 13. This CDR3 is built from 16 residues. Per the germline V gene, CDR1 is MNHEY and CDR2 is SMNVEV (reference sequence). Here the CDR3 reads CASSPLLAGGIYEQYF. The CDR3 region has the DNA TGTGCCAGCAGTCCTCTTTTAGCAGGGGGTATCTACGAGCAGTACTTC.

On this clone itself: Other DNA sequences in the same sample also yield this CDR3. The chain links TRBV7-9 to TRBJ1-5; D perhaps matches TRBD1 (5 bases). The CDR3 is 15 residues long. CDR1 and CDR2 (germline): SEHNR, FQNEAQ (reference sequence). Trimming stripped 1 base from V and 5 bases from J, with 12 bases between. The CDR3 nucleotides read TGTGCCAGCAGCTTAGGGAGGGGTGGGTATCAGCCCCAGCATTTT. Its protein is CASSLGRGGYQPQHF.

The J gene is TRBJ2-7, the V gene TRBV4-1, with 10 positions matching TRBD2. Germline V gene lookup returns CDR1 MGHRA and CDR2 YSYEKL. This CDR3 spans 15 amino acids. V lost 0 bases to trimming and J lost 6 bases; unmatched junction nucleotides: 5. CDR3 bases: TGCGCCAGCAGCCAAGAAGAGCGGGAGGGCCCCGAGCAGTACTTC. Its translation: CASSQEEREGPEQYF.

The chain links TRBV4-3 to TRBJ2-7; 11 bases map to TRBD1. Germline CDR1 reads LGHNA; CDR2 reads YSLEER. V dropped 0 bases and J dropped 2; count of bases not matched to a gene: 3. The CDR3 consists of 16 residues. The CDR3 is CASSQDWGQGAYEQYF. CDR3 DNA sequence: TGCGCCAGCAGCCAAGATTGGGGACAGGGGGCCTACGAGCAGTACTTC.

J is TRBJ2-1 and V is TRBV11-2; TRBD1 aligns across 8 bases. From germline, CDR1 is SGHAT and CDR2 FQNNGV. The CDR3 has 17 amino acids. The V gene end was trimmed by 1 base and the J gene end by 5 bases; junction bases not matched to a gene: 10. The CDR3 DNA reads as TGTGCCAGCAGCTTAGTCCCCGGACAGGGAGAAAACAATGAGCAGTTCTTC. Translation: CASSLVPGQGENNEQFF.

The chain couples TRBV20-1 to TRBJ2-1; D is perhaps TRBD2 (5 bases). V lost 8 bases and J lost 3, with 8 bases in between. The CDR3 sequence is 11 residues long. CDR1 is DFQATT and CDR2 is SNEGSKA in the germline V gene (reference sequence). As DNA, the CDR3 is TGCAGTTCCCGGGACTACAATGAGCAGTTCTTC. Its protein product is CSSRDYNEQFF.

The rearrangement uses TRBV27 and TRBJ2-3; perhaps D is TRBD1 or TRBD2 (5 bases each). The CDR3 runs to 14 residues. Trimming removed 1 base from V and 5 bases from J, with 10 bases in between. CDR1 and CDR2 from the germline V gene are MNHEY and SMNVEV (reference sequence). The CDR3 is CASSLWGSKDTQYF. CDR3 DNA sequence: TGTGCCAGCAGTTTATGGGGGAGTAAAGATACGCAGTATTTT.

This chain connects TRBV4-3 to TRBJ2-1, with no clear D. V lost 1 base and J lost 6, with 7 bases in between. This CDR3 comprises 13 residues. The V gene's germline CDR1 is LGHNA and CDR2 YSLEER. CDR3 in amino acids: CASSQGSLNEQFF. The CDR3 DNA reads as TGCGCCAGCAGCCAAGGTTCACTCAATGAGCAGTTCTTC.

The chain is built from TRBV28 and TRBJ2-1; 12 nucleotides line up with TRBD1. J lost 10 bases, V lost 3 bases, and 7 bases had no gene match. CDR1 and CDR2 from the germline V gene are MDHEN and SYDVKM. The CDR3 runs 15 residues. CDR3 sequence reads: CASSFWGQGAAEQFF. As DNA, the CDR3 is TGTGCCAGCAGTTTTTGGGGACAGGGGGCCGCCGAGCAGTTCTTC.

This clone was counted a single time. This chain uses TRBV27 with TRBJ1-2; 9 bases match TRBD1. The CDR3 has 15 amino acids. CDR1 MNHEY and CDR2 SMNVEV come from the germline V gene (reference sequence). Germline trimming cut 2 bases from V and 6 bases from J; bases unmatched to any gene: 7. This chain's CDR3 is CASSLMRTGVDGYTF. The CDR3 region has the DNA TGTGCCAGCAGTTTAATGCGGACAGGGGTGGATGGCTACACCTTC.

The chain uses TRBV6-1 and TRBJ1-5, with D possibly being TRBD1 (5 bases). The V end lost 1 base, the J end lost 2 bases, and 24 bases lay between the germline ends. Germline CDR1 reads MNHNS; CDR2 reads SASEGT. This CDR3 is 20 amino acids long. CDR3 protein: CASSEGQRGTDSWGNQPQHF. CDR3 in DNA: TGTGCCAGCAGTGAAGGGCAGAGGGGAACCGATAGCTGGGGCAATCAGCCCCAGCATTTT.